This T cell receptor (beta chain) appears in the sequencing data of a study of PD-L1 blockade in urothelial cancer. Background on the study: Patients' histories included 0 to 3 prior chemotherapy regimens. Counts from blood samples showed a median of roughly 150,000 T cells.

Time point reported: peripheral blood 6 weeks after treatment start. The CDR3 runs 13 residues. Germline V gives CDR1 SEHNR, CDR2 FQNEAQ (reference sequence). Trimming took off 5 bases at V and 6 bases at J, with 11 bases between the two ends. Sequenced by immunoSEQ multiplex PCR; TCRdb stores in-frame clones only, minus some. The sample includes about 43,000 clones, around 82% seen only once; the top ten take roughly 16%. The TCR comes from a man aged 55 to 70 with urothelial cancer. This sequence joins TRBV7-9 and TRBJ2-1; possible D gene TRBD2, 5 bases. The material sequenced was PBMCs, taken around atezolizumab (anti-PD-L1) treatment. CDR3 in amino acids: CASSDGLANEQFF. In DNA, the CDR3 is TGTGCCAGCAGCGACGGGCTAGCCAATGAGCAGTTCTTC.